This TCR beta chain was observed in a study of shared clonotypes between healthy human individuals. This clone has a single count. This CDR3 has 13 residues. CDR1 is MGHDK and CDR2 is SYGVNS in the germline V gene. Trimming stripped 8 bases from V and 6 bases from J, with 14 bases between. Some clones are missing from TCRdb's copy, which holds only in-frame ones; the method was immunoSEQ multiplex PCR. The sample carries 2,500,000 or so clones, roughly nine tenths recorded once. The sequence derives from a man aged 18 to 29 in good health. The sequenced material came from naive CD4+ T cells sorted from blood. Subset of the sample: CD45RA+ positively selected. This chain joins TRBV25-1 and TRBJ2-1; TRBD2 is a possible D gene (6 bases). The CDR3 sequence is CASARTMGNEQFF. CDR3 DNA: TGTGCCAGCGCGCGGACTATGGGCAATGAGCAGTTCTTC.